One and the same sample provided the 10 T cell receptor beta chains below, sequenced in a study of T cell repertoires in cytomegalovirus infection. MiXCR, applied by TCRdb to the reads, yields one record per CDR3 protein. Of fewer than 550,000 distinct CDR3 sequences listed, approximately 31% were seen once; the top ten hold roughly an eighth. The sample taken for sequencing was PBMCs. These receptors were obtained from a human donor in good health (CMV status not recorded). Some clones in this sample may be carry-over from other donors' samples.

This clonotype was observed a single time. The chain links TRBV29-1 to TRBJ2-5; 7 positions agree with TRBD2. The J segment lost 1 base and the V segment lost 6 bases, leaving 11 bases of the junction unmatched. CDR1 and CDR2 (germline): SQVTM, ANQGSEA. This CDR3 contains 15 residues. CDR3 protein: CSVGPGGGPQETQYF. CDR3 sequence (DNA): TGCAGCGTCGGACCTGGGGGGGGACCCCAAGAGACCCAGTACTTC.

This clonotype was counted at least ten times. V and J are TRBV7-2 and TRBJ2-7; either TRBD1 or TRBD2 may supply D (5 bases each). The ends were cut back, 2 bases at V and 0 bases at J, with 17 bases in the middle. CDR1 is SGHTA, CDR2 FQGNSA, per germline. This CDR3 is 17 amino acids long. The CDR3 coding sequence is TGTGCCAGCAGCTTATCGGGTCCGGGGCCCAGCTCCTACGAGCAGTACTTC. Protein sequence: CASSLSGPGPSSYEQYF.

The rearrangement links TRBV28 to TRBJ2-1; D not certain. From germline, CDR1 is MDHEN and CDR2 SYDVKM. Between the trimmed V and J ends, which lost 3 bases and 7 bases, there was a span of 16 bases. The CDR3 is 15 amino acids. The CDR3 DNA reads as TGTGCCAGCAGTTTCGGTCGGAAAAGTTGGAATGAGCAGTTCTTC. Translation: CASSFGRKSWNEQFF.

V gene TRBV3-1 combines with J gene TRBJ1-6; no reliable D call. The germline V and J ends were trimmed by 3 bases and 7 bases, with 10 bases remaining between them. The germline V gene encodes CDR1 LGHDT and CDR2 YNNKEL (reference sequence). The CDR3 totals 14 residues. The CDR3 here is CASSHLEVNSPLHF. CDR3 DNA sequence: TGTGCCAGCAGCCACCTAGAAGTGAATTCACCCCTCCACTTT.

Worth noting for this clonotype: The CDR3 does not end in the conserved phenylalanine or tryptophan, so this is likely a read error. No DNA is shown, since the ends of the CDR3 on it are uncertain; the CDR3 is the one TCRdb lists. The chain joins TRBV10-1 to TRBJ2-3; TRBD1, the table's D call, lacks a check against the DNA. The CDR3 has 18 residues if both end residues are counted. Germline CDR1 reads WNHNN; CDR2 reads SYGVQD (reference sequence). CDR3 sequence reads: CASSEFVSGTAEGDTQFC.

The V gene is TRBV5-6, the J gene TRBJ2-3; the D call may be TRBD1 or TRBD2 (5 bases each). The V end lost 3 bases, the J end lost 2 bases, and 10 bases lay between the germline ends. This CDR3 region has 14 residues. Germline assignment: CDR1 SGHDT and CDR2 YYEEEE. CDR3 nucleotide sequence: TGTGCCAGCAGCTGGGGACGGATCACAGATACGCAGTATTTT. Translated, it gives CASSWGRITDTQYF.

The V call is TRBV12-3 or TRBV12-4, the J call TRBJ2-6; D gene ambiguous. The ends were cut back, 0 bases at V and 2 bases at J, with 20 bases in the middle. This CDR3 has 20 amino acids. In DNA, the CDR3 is TGTGCCAGCAGTTTAGCAGGAAATAATTTTTATTTGGCTGGGGCCAACGTCCTGACTTTC. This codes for CASSLAGNNFYLAGANVLTF.

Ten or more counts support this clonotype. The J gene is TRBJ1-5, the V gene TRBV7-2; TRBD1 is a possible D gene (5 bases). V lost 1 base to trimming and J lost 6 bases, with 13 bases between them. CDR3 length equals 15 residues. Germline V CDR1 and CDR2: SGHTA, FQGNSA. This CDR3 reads CASSLERAGRQPQHF. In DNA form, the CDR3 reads TGTGCCAGCAGCTTAGAAAGGGCAGGGCGTCAGCCCCAGCATTTT.

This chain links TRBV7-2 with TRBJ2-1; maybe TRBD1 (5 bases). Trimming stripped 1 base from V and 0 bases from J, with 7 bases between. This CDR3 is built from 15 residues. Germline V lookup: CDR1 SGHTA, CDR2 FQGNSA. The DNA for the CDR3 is TGTGCCAGCAGCTTAGGACAGAACTCCTACAATGAGCAGTTCTTC. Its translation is CASSLGQNSYNEQFF.

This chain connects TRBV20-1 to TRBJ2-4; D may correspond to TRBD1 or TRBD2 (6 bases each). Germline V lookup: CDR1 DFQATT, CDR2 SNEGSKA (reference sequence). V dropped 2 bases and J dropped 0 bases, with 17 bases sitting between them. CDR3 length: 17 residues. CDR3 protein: CSARNLKGGLAKNIQYF. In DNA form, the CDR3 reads TGCAGTGCTAGAAATCTAAAGGGGGGATTAGCCAAAAACATTCAGTACTTC.